Sequencing of this T cell receptor (beta chain) was carried out in a study of blood T cell repertoires in COVID-19. TCRdb's table, derived via immunoSEQ multiplex PCR, lists solely in-frame clones and lacks some. The repertoire holds roughly 250,000 clones, with more than 75% as singletons. Germline V gene data show CDR1 as SGHTS and CDR2 as YDEGEE. V lost 1 base and J lost 0; bases outside the gene matches: 1. The CDR3 is made up of 15 amino acids. This clone appeared a few times. This TCR derives from a woman aged 55 to 70 with active or convalescent COVID-19. Sequenced: peripheral blood. The gene calls are TRBV5-8 and TRBJ2-3, with TRBD1 matching over 8 bases. The CDR3, as DNA: TGTGCCAGCAGCTTGCAGGGGGCAAGCACAGATACGCAGTATTTT. Its translation is CASSLQGASTDTQYF.